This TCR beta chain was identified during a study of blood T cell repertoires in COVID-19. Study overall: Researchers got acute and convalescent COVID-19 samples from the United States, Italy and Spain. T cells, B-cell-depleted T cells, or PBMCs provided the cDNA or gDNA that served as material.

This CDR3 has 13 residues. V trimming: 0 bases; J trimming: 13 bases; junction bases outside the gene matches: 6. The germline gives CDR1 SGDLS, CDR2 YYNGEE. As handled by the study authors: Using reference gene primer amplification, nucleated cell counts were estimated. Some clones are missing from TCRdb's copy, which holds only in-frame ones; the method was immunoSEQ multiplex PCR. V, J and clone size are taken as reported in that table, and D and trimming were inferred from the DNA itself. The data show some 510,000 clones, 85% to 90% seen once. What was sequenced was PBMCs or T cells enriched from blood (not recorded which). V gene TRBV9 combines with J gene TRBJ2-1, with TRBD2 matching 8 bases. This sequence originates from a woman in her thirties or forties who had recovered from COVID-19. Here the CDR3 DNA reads TGTGCCAGCAGCGTAGAAGGGACTAGTAATCAGTTCTTC. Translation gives CASSVEGTSNQFF.